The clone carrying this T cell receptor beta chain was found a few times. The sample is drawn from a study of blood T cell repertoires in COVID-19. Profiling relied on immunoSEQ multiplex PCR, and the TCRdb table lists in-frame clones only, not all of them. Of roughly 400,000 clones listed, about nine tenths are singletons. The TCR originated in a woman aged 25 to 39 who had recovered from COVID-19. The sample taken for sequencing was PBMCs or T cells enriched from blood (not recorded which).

CDR3 protein: CASTRPSGENTGELFF. In DNA, the CDR3 is TGTGCCAGCACCAGACCTAGCGGGGAGAACACCGGGGAGCTGTTTTTT. The chain uses TRBV11-1 and TRBJ2-2; 9 bases match TRBD2. The germline V gene encodes CDR1 SGHAT and CDR2 FQDESV (reference sequence). The CDR3 is 16 residues long. V trimming: 7 bases; J trimming: 1 base; junction bases outside the gene matches: 7.